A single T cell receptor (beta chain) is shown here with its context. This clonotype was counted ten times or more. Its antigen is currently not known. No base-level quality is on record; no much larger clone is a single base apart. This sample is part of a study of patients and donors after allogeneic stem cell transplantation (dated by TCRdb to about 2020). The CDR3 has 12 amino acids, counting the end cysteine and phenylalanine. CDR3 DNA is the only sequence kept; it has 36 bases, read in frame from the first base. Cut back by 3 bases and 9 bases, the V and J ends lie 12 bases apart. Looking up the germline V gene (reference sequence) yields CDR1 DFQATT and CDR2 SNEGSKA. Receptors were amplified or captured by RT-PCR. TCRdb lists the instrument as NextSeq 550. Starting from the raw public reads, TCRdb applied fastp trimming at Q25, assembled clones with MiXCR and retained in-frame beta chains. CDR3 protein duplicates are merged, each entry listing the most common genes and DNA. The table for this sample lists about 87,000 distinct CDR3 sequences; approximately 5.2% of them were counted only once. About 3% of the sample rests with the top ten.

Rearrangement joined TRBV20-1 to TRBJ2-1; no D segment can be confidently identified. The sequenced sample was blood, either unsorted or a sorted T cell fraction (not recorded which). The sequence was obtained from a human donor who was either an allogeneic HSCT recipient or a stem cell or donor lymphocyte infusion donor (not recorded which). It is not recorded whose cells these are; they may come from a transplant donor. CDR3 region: CSASKAVGEQFF. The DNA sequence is TGCAGTGCTAGTAAGGCGGTGGGTGAGCAGTTCTTC.